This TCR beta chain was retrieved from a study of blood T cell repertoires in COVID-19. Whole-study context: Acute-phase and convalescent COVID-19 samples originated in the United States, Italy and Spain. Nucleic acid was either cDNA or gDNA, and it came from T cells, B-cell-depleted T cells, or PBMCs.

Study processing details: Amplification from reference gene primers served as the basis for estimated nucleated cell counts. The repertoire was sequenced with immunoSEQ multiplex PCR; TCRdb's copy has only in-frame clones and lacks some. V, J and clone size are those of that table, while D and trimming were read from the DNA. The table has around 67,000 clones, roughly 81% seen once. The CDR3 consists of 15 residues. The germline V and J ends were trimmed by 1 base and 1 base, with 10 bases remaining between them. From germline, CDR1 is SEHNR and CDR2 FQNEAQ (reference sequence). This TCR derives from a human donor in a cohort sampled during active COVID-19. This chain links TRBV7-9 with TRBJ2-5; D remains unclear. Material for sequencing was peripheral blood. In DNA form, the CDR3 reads TGTGCCAGCAGCTTAGTTTGGGCAACCCAAGAGACCCAGTACTTC. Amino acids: CASSLVWATQETQYF.